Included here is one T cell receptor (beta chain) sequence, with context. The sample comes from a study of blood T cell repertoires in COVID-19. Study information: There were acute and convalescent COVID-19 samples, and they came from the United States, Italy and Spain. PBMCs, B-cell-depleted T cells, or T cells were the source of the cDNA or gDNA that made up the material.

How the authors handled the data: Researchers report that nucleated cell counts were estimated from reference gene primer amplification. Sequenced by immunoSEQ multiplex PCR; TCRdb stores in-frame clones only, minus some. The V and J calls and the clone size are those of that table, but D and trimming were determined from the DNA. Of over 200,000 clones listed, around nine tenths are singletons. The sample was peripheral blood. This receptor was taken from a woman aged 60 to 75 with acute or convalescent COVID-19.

The DNA for the CDR3 is TGTGCCAGCAGCCCTGTAGCGGGGGGGCGGTACGAGCAGTACTTC. Translation gives CASSPVAGGRYEQYF. This sequence joins TRBV9 and TRBJ2-7; 11 nucleotides agree with TRBD2. Germline assignment: CDR1 SGDLS and CDR2 YYNGEE. V trimming: 4 bases; J trimming: 4 bases; junction bases outside the gene matches: 7. This CDR3 is 15 amino acids long. The full variable domain, in which reference TRBV9 and TRBJ2-7 provide the parts outside the CDR3, is DSGVTQTPKHLITATGQRVTLRCSPRSGDLSVYWYQQSLDQGLQFLIQYYNGEERAKGNILERFSAQQFPDLHSELNLSSLELGDSALYFCASSPVAGGRYEQYFGPGTRLTVT.